The 17 T cell receptor beta chains below all came from one sample that was sequenced in a study of T-cell reconstitution after alpha-beta-depleted transplantation in children. Unique molecular identifiers were used in preparing the TCRbeta library. MiXCR, run by TCRdb on the PCR reads, gives a single entry per CDR3 protein. This sample has roughly 7,700 distinct CDR3 sequences, with 10% to 15% found just once. The material sequenced was PBMCs, mostly from graft donor cells, taken 60 days after TCRalphabeta/CD19-depleted stem cell transplant. Receptors were obtained from a patient aged 2 to 10 who had a stem cell transplant for inherited bone marrow failure, so the T cells may come from the graft donor.

In its sample, this clonotype ranks as medium-sized. J is TRBJ2-2 and V is TRBV19; tentative D call: TRBD1 (5 bases). V was shortened by 7 bases and J by 5 bases, with 14 bases between the two germline ends. Germline assignment: CDR1 LNHDA and CDR2 SQIVND (reference sequence). The CDR3 contains 14 residues. The CDR3 sequence: CASIPTVGTGELFF. CDR3 DNA: TGTGCCAGTATTCCGACAGTGGGAACCGGGGAGCTGTTTTTT.

Ten or more counts support this clonotype. CDR3 residues: CSASDPGQETQYF. The CDR3 DNA sequence: TGCAGTGCTTCCGACCCCGGGCAAGAGACCCAGTACTTC. The chain carries TRBV20-1 and TRBJ2-5, with D unresolved. This CDR3 has 13 amino acids. V dropped 5 bases and J dropped 2 bases, with 12 bases sitting between them. Germline CDR1 and CDR2: DFQATT and SNEGSKA (reference sequence).

At least ten counts were recorded for this clonotype. CDR3 loop: CASSRTGGRRWDTEAFF. CDR3 bases: TGTGCCAGCAGTCGTACAGGGGGCCGGCGGTGGGACACTGAAGCTTTCTTT. The rearrangement uses TRBV7-8 and TRBJ1-1; 9 bases match TRBD1. J lost 3 bases, V lost 6 bases, and 14 bases had no gene match. The V gene's germline CDR1 is SGHVS and CDR2 FQNEAQ. This CDR3 has 17 residues.

The chain recombines TRBV20-1 with TRBJ2-5; D remains unclear. The CDR3 covers 14 residues. CDR1 DFQATT and CDR2 SNEGSKA come from the germline V gene (reference sequence). The germline V and J ends were trimmed by 6 bases and 4 bases, with 18 bases remaining between them. CDR3 nucleotides: TGCAGTGCCGCGCCGCGTATCTCGAGAGAGACCCAGTACTTC. Encoded protein: CSAAPRISRETQYF.

This clonotype was counted at least ten times. The rearrangement joins TRBV5-6 to TRBJ2-6; D ambiguous. The CDR3 is made up of 15 amino acids. Trimming took 0 bases from V and 0 from J, leaving 4 bases between them. CDR1 SGHDT and CDR2 YYEEEE come from the germline V gene. CDR3 amino acids: CASSLGGSGANVLTF. The CDR3 DNA is TGTGCCAGCAGCTTGGGTGGCTCTGGGGCCAACGTCCTGACTTTC.

By its share, this clonotype is medium-sized. This chain connects TRBV12-3 or TRBV12-4 to TRBJ1-5; 7 bases are a match to TRBD1. The CDR3 has 16 amino acids. The V segment lost 3 bases and the J segment 2 bases; nucleotides outside the gene matches: 7. In DNA, the CDR3 is TGTGCCAGCAGTTTTCAAGGGGGCGCAGGCAATCAGCCCCAGCATTTT. It codes for CASSFQGGAGNQPQHF.

In its sample, this clonotype was seen many times. V gene TRBV4-1 combines with J gene TRBJ2-3, with 8 bases that match TRBD1. J gave up 0 bases and V 2 bases, and 1 base lay outside the gene matches. The V gene's germline CDR1 is MGHRA and CDR2 YSYEKL. There are 15 residues in the CDR3. CDR3 in amino acids: CASSQQGASTDTQYF. CDR3 DNA sequence: TGCGCCAGCAGCCAACAGGGGGCTAGCACAGATACGCAGTATTTT.

This clonotype was picked up many times. The CDR3 spells CSVGQNYQPQHF. DNA for the CDR3: TGCAGTGTTGGGCAGAACTATCAGCCCCAGCATTTT. J is TRBJ1-5 and V is TRBV20-1, with D unresolved. Germline V gene data show CDR1 as DFQATT and CDR2 as SNEGSKA (reference sequence). Trimming pared 7 bases from V and 5 bases from J, leaving 12 bases between. The CDR3 spans 12 residues.

This clonotype was picked up many times. The DNA of the CDR3 is TGTGCCAGCAGCTCCTTCGCCAGGGTCTTGGGAGAGACCCAGTACTTC. Its translation is CASSSFARVLGETQYF. The gene calls are TRBV7-9 and TRBJ2-5; TRBD1 might be the D (5 bases). The CDR3 sequence is 16 residues long. Trimming stripped 4 bases from V and 4 bases from J, with 19 bases between. Germline values: CDR1 SEHNR, CDR2 FQNEAQ (reference sequence). Full variable domain (rest looked up from reference TRBV7-9 and TRBJ2-5): DTGVSQNPRHKITKRGQNVTFRCDPISEHNRLYWYRQTLGQGPEFLTYFQNEAQLEKSRLLSDRFSAERPKGSFSTLEIQRTEQGDSAMYLCASSSFARVLGETQYFGPGTRLLVL.

This clonotype was observed many times. The chain combines TRBV3-2 with TRBJ2-3; the table calls TRBD2, which could not be checked here. TRBV3-2 is a recognized pseudogene. The CDR3 covers 17 residues. The CDR3 region is CASSQEPGLAGADTQYF. In nucleotides, the CDR3 is TGTGCCAGCAGCCAAGAACCGGGACTAGCGGGTGCAGATACGCAGTATTTT.

CDR3 DNA: TGCGCCAGCCGACAGGGGCCTAATTCACCCCTCCACTTT. It specifies CASRQGPNSPLHF. The J gene is TRBJ1-6, the V gene TRBV10-2, with 8 nucleotides matching TRBD1. The trim removed 8 bases at V and 6 bases at J, leaving 3 bases unmatched. In germline, CDR1 is WSHSY, CDR2 SAAADI. The CDR3 extends over 13 amino acids.

There are many counts of this clonotype. The chain joins TRBV3-1 to TRBJ2-3; D not certain. The CDR3 runs to 12 residues. Trimming pared 1 base from V and 8 bases from J, leaving 7 bases between. Germline assignment: CDR1 LGHDT and CDR2 YNNKEL (reference sequence). The CDR3 reads CASSQVASTQYF. The CDR3 DNA sequence: TGTGCCAGCAGCCAAGTTGCGAGTACGCAGTATTTT.

Ten or more counts support this clonotype. The rearrangement links TRBV7-9 to TRBJ1-3, with TRBD1 matching over 9 bases. The germline V gene encodes CDR1 SEHNR and CDR2 FQNEAQ (reference sequence). Losses at the gene ends were 6 bases for V and 4 bases for J; bases not matched to a gene: 13. The CDR3 loop spans 17 amino acids. CDR3 residues: CASRGTGRFASGNTIYF. CDR3 nucleotides: TGTGCCAGCAGGGGGACAGGGAGATTTGCTTCCGGAAACACCATATATTTT.

This clonotype was counted ten times or more. Sequence at one end of the junction differs from germline and may be a read error. The rearrangement joins TRBV7-7 to TRBJ1-3, with D possibly TRBD1 on 5 matching bases. The CDR3 consists of 15 residues. The germline V gene has CDR1 SSHAT and CDR2 FNYEAQ (reference sequence). CDR3 loop: CASSGDSHSGNTIYF. CDR3 DNA sequence: TGTGCTAGCAGCGGGGACTCCCACTCTGGAAACACCATATATTTT.

This clonotype came up many times. The CDR3 nucleotides read TGTGCCAGCAGTTACGGAGTCTATGGCTACACCTTC. Protein: CASSYGVYGYTF. V usage is TRBV6-2 or TRBV6-3 and J usage is TRBJ1-2; unclear D gene. The CDR3 covers 12 residues. Deletions cut 2 bases from V and 4 bases from J, with 5 bases between. Germline lookup yields CDR1 MNHEY and CDR2 SVGEGT.

This clonotype was counted many times. The chain employs TRBV19 and TRBJ2-7; D is unclear. Germline CDR1 LNHDA, CDR2 SQIVND (reference sequence). The CDR3 is 14 residues long. Deletions cut 4 bases from V and 4 bases from J, with 14 bases between. Here the CDR3 reads CASSTLNDGYEQYF. CDR3 bases: TGTGCCAGTAGTACCCTAAACGACGGGTACGAGCAGTACTTC.

This clonotype ranks as medium-sized (0.01 to 0.1%). The chain has TRBV7-6 and TRBJ1-3; D unclear. V was shortened by 5 bases and J by 4 bases, with 9 bases between the two germline ends. Germline V gene data show CDR1 as SGHVS and CDR2 as FNYEAQ. CDR3 size: 13 residues. This CDR3 reads CASSPVKGNTIYF. In DNA, the CDR3 is TGTGCCAGCAGCCCGGTCAAGGGAAACACCATATATTTT.